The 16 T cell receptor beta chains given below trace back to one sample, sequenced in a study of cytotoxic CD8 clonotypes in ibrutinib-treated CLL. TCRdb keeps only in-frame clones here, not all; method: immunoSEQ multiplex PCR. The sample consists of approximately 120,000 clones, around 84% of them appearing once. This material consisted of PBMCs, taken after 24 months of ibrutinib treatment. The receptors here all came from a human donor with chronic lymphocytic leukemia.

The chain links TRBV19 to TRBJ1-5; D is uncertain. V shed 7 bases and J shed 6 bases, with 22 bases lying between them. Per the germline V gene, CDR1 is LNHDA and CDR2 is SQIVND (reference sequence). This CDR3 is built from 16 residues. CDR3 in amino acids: CASTRLVSRFGQPQHF. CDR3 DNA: TGTGCCAGTACTCGTCTCGTTTCACGGTTTGGTCAGCCCCAGCATTTT.

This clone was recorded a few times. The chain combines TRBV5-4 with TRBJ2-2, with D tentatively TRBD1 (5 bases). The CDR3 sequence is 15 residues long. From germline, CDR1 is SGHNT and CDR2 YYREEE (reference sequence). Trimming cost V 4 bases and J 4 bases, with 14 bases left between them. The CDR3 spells CASSPPGSGTGELFF. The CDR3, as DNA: TGTGCCAGCAGCCCCCCAGGGTCCGGCACCGGGGAGCTGTTTTTT.

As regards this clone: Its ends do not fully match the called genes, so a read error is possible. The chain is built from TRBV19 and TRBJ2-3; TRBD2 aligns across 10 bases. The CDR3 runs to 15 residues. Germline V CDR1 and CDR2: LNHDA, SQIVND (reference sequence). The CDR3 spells CASRIAGGIVDTQYF. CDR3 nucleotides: TGTGCCAGTAGAATAGCGGGGGGTATCGTCGATACGCAGTATTTT.

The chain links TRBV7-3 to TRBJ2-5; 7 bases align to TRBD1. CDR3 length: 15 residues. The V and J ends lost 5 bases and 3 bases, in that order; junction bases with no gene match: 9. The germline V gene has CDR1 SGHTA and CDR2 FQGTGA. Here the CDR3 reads CASSPSGTEEETQYF. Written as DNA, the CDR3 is TGTGCCAGCAGCCCCTCGGGGACAGAAGAAGAGACCCAGTACTTC.

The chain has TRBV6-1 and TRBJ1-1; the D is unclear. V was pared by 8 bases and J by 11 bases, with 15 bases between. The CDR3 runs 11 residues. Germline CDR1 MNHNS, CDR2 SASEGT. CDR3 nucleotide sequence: TGTGCCAGCTCCCCAGCGTGGGTGGCTTTCTTT. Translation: CASSPAWVAFF.

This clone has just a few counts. The CDR3 DNA reads as TGTGCCAGCAGGGATACAGGGAAGGGTCAGCCCCAGCATTTT. Its protein is CASRDTGKGQPQHF. The rearrangement uses TRBV6-1 and TRBJ1-5; possibly TRBD1 for D (6 bases). Trimming shortened V by 6 bases and J by 6 bases, and 15 bases separated the two germline ends. The length of the CDR3 is 14 residues. The germline CDR1 and CDR2 sequences are MNHNS and SASEGT.

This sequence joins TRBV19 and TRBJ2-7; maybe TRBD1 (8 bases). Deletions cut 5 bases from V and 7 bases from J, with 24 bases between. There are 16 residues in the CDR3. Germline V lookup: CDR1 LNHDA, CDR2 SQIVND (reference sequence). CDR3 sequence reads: CASSRRGGQAPEEQYF. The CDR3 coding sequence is TGTGCCAGTAGTCGAAGGGGGGGACAGGCCCCAGAGGAGCAGTACTTC.

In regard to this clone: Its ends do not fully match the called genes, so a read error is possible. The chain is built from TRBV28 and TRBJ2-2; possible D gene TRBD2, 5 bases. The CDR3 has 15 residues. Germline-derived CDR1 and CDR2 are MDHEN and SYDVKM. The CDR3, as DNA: TGTGCCAGCAGTTTTGTGGGTTTTCTCCACCGGGGAGCTGTTTTT. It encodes CASSFVGFLHRGAVF.

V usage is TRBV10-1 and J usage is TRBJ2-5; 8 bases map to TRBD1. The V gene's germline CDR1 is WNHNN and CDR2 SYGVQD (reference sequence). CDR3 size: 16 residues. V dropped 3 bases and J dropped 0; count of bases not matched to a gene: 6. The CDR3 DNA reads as TGCGCCAGCAGTGACGCCCGGGACAGGAACCAAGAGACCCAGTACTTC. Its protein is CASSDARDRNQETQYF.

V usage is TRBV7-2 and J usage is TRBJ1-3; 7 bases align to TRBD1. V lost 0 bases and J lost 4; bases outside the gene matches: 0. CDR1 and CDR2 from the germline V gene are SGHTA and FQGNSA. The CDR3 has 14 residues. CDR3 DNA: TGTGCCAGCAGCTTAGCGGGACAGGGAAACACCATATATTTT. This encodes CASSLAGQGNTIYF.

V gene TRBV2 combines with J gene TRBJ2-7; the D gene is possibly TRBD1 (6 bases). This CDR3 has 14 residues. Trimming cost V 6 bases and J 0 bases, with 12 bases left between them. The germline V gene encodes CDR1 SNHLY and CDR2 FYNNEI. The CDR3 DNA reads TGTGCCAGCAGATTAACAGGGACCTCCTACGAGCAGTACTTC. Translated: CASRLTGTSYEQYF.

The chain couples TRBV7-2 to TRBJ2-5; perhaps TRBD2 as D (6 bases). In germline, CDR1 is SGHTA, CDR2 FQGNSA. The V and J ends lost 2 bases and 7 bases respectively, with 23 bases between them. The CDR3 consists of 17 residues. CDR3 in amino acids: CASSLPANQLALATQYF. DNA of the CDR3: TGTGCCAGCAGCTTACCCGCCAACCAACTAGCTTTGGCGACCCAGTACTTC.

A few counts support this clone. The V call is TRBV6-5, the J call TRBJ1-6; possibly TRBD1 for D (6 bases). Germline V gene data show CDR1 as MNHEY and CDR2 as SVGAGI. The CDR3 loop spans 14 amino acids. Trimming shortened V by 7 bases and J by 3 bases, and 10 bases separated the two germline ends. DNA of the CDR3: TGTGCCAGCACCCCGACAGGCTATAATTCACCCCTCCACTTT. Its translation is CASTPTGYNSPLHF.

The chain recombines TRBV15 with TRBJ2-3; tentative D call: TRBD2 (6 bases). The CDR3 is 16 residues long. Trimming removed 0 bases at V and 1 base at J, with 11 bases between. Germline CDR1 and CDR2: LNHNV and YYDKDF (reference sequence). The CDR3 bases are TGTGCCACCAGCAGAGATCTTGGAGGGGGCACAGATACGCAGTATTTT. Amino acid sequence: CATSRDLGGGTDTQYF.

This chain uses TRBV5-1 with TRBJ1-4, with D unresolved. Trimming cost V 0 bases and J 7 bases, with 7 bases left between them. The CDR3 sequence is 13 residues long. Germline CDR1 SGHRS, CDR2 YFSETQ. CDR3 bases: TGCGCCAGCAGCTTGGCCCCAGGTGAAAAACTGTTTTTT. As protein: CASSLAPGEKLFF.

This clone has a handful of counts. CDR3 amino acids: CASSLQNYGYTF. CDR3 DNA: TGTGCCAGCAGTCTACAGAACTATGGCTACACCTTC. This chain uses TRBV28 with TRBJ1-2; D not certain. V gave up 5 bases and J gave up 2 bases, with 6 bases separating them. The V gene's germline CDR1 is MDHEN and CDR2 SYDVKM. This CDR3 has 12 amino acids.